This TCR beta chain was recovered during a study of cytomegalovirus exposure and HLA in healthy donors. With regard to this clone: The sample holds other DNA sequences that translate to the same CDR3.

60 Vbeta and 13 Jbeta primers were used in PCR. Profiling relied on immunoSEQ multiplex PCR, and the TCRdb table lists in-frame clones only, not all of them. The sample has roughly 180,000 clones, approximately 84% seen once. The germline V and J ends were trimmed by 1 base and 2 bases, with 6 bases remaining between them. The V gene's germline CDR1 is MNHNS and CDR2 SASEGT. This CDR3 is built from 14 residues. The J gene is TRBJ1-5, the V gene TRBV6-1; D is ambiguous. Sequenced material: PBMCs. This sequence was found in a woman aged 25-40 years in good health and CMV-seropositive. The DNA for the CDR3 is TGTGCCAGCAGTGAAGTAGGAGGCAATCAGCCCCAGCATTTT. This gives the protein CASSEVGGNQPQHF.